The 20 T cell receptor beta chains in this list originate from one sample, sequenced in a study of OX40 agonist ivuxolimab in advanced cancers. To prepare the library, the immunoSEQ multiplex PCR assay was applied. The clones in this table, taken by TCRdb from immuneACCESS, are in-frame only. Not every clone is retained; where verified, under half of the shortfall comes from an unresolved V gene, and the cause of the rest is unknown. The sample yields about 77,000 clones; approximately 84% were counted once. In total, the top ten clones hold about 4.6% of the sample. Sequenced material: CD4+ or CD8+ T cells sorted from blood, taken in a trial of the OX40 agonist ivuxolimab. These receptors came from an adult with an advanced solid tumor such as melanoma, head and neck, liver or kidney cancer.

This chain links TRBV6-6 with TRBJ1-2; D is perhaps TRBD1 (5 bases). CDR1 is MNHNY and CDR2 is SVGAGI in the germline V gene (reference sequence). Trimming removed 5 bases from V and 7 bases from J, with 14 bases in between. The CDR3 contains 13 residues. CDR3 DNA sequence: TGTGCCAGCAGTCCAGGACAAGGAGGTGGCTACACCTTC. Translating it yields CASSPGQGGGYTF.

The chain links TRBV2 to TRBJ2-7, with D possibly being TRBD2 (6 bases). V dropped 7 bases and J dropped 6 bases, with 19 bases sitting between them. The CDR3 covers 14 residues. Germline loops: CDR1 SNHLY, CDR2 FYNNEI. This chain's CDR3 is CASTGVGGLAEQYF. The CDR3 DNA is TGTGCCAGCACCGGGGTGGGGGGTCTTGCCGAGCAGTACTTC. Full variable domain (rest looked up from reference TRBV2 and TRBJ2-7): EPEVTQTPSHQVTQMGQEVILRCVPISNHLYFYWYRQILGQKVEFLVSFYNNEISEKSEIFDDQFSVERPDGSNFTLKIRSTKLEDSAMYFCASTGVGGLAEQYFGPGTRLTVT.

This clone appeared a single time. The chain carries TRBV5-1 and TRBJ2-3; a possible D gene is TRBD1 (5 bases). From germline, CDR1 is SGHRS and CDR2 YFSETQ. The CDR3 extends over 14 amino acids. The V end was cut by 2 bases, the J end by 1 base, with 8 bases between. The DNA for the CDR3 is TGCGCCAGCAGCTTTATGACAGGCACAGATACGCAGTATTTT. Protein sequence: CASSFMTGTDTQYF.

The chain uses TRBV5-4 and TRBJ2-7, with 8 bases identical to TRBD2. V shed 0 bases, J shed 4 bases, and the junction held 6 bases outside the gene matches. The CDR3 runs to 15 residues. The germline CDR1 and CDR2 sequences are SGHNT and YYREEE (reference sequence). CDR3 nucleotides: TGTGCCAGCAGCTTGGGTCGCGGGGGGAGGTACGAGCAGTACTTC. Its translation is CASSLGRGGRYEQYF.

The chain combines TRBV7-2 with TRBJ2-5; no clear D. CDR3 size: 11 residues. CDR1 SGHTA and CDR2 FQGNSA come from the germline V gene. V was trimmed by 6 bases and J by 2 bases, leaving 4 bases between them. CDR3 bases: TGTGCCAGCAGTCCACAAGAGACCCAGTACTTC. Encoded protein: CASSPQETQYF. The whole variable domain, filled in from reference TRBV7-2 and TRBJ2-5, reads GAGVSQSPSNKVTEKGKDVELRCDPISGHTALYWYRQSLGQGLEFLIYFQGNSAPDKSGLPSDRFSAERTGGSVSTLTIQRTQQEDSAVYLCASSPQETQYFGPGTRLLVL.

The chain combines TRBV19 with TRBJ2-3; D gene unclear. Germline CDR1 LNHDA, CDR2 SQIVND (reference sequence). CDR3 length: 13 residues. The germline V and J ends were trimmed by 0 bases and 3 bases, with 4 bases remaining between them. The DNA for the CDR3 is TGTGCCAGTAGTATAGAAGGGACAGATACGCAGTATTTT. Translation gives CASSIEGTDTQYF.

This chain joins TRBV19 and TRBJ1-2; no reliable D call. With 7 bases removed from V and 1 base from J, the gap between germline ends came to 13 bases. Germline assignment: CDR1 LNHDA and CDR2 SQIVND (reference sequence). CDR3 length equals 14 residues. CDR3 in DNA: TGTGCCAGTACCCCTGCGGCGATTAACTATGGCTACACCTTC. Its translation is CASTPAAINYGYTF. Using reference TRBV19 and TRBJ1-2 for the parts outside the CDR3, the full variable domain is DGGITQSPKYLFRKEGQNVTLSCEQNLNHDAMYWYRQDPGQGLRLIYYSQIVNDFQKGDIAEGYSVSREKKESFPLTVTSAQKNPTAFYLCASTPAAINYGYTFGSGTRLTVV.

In this sample, this clone turned up once. V usage is TRBV7-6 and J usage is TRBJ2-7, with D perhaps given as TRBD1 or TRBD2 (5 bases each). This CDR3 has 14 amino acids. Germline CDR1 reads SGHVS; CDR2 reads FNYEAQ. Trimming shortened V by 5 bases and J by 6 bases, and 17 bases separated the two germline ends. In DNA form, the CDR3 reads TGTGCCAGCAGCCCCGGGGCCCTCGGCCTCGAGCAGTACTTC. This codes for CASSPGALGLEQYF.

Here the CDR3 reads CTSSQKGPGDYTDTQYF. The CDR3 region has the DNA TGCACCAGCAGCCAAAAAGGCCCCGGGGACTACACAGATACGCAGTATTTT. J is TRBJ2-3 and V is TRBV1; TRBD2, as called in the table, went unchecked against the DNA. TRBV1 is given as a pseudogene. The CDR3 runs 17 residues.

CDR3 region: CASSPGTADYEQYF. The CDR3, as DNA: TGTGCCAGCAGTCCCGGGACCGCGGACTACGAGCAGTACTTC. The rearrangement joins TRBV28 to TRBJ2-7, with D tentatively TRBD1 or TRBD2 (5 bases each). Per the germline V gene, CDR1 is MDHEN and CDR2 is SYDVKM. The CDR3 is 14 residues long. V was trimmed by 5 bases and J by 3 bases, leaving 14 bases between them.

The J gene is TRBJ1-1, the V gene TRBV11-2, with TRBD1 identical over 9 bases. V lost 2 bases to trimming and J lost 1 base; unmatched junction nucleotides: 11. The length of the CDR3 is 18 residues. The germline V gene encodes CDR1 SGHAT and CDR2 FQNNGV. The CDR3 loop is CASSLPRDRVWSNTEAFF. CDR3 nucleotides: TGTGCCAGCAGCTTACCCCGGGACAGGGTATGGTCGAACACTGAAGCTTTCTTT.

The chain has TRBV7-3 and TRBJ1-3; D not certain. Germline CDR1 SGHTA, CDR2 FQGTGA. Trimming pared 5 bases from V and 0 bases from J, leaving 11 bases between. The CDR3 has 15 residues. The CDR3 DNA sequence: TGTGCCAGCAGCCCGCAAGGGCCCTCTGGAAACACCATATATTTT. This gives the protein CASSPQGPSGNTIYF.

The CDR3: CASSLVLAAYYEQYF. The CDR3 DNA follows: TGTGCCAGCAGCTTAGTACTGGCGGCATACTACGAGCAGTACTTC. V is TRBV7-2 and J is TRBJ2-7; D is unresolved. Trimming cost V 1 base and J 3 bases, with 13 bases left between them. The germline V gene has CDR1 SGHTA and CDR2 FQGNSA. There are 15 residues in the CDR3.

The rearrangement uses TRBV7-9 and TRBJ1-2; D not certain. CDR3 length: 18 amino acids. V gave up 4 bases and J gave up 1 base, with 22 bases separating them. Germline V gene data show CDR1 as SEHNR and CDR2 as FQNEAQ (reference sequence). The CDR3 coding sequence is TGTGCCAGCAGCTCCACGGAGGGCGTCGCGCCGTTTAACTATGGCTACACCTTC. Translation: CASSSTEGVAPFNYGYTF.

This clone was observed once. The V gene is TRBV2, the J gene TRBJ2-7; the D call may be TRBD1 or TRBD2 (5 bases each). Germline loops: CDR1 SNHLY, CDR2 FYNNEI. The V gene lost 8 bases and the J gene lost 4 bases, with 21 bases spanning the gap. CDR3 size: 15 residues. As DNA, the CDR3 is TGTGCCAGCGACACCTCCGGGACGGAAGAATACGAGCAGTACTTC. This gives the protein CASDTSGTEEYEQYF.

The rearrangement links TRBV18 to TRBJ2-7, with D perhaps TRBD1 or TRBD2 (5 bases each). Trimming removed 3 bases from V and 1 base from J, with 10 bases in between. CDR3 size: 14 residues. Germline values: CDR1 KGHSH, CDR2 LQKENI. CDR3 loop: CASSPRDRSYEQYF. The CDR3 DNA reads as TGTGCCAGCTCACCCCGGGACCGGTCCTACGAGCAGTACTTC. Drawing the rest from reference TRBV18 and TRBJ2-7, the complete variable domain is NAGVMQNPRHLVRRRGQEARLRCSPMKGHSHVYWYRQLPEEGLKFMVYLQKENIIDESGMPKERFSAEFPKEGPSILRIQQVVRGDSAAYFCASSPRDRSYEQYFGPGTRLTVT.

The chain couples TRBV7-2 to TRBJ2-6; D could derive from TRBD1 or TRBD2 (6 bases each). Trimming stripped 4 bases from V and 2 bases from J, with 9 bases between. CDR1 and CDR2 from the germline V gene are SGHTA and FQGNSA. This CDR3 is built from 15 residues. CDR3 sequence: CASSSGGAGANVLTF. In DNA form, the CDR3 reads TGTGCCAGCAGCTCCGGGGGCGCTGGGGCCAACGTCCTGACTTTC.

The V gene is TRBV6-9, the J gene TRBJ2-7; D might be TRBD1 (6 bases). With 8 bases removed from V and 1 base from J, the gap between germline ends came to 18 bases. The V gene's germline CDR1 is MNHGY and CDR2 SVAAGI. The CDR3 consists of 15 residues. The CDR3 spells CASVFDRSFSYEQYF. Written as DNA, the CDR3 is TGTGCCAGCGTATTTGACAGGAGCTTTTCCTACGAGCAGTACTTC.

The V and J genes are TRBV27 and TRBJ1-2, with 9 nucleotides matching TRBD1. Germline CDR1 MNHEY, CDR2 SMNVEV (reference sequence). This CDR3 has 15 residues. With V trimmed by 6 bases and J by 6 bases, 11 bases remained unmatched. The CDR3 protein is CASSSDRDRAHGYTF. The CDR3 region has the DNA TGTGCCAGCAGCTCCGACCGGGACAGGGCCCATGGCTACACCTTC.

The chain joins TRBV4-1 to TRBJ1-5; the D gene is possibly TRBD1 (6 bases). Looked up from germline, CDR1 is MGHRA and CDR2 is YSYEKL. The CDR3 runs 16 residues. V was trimmed by 4 bases and J by 0 bases, leaving 13 bases between them. The CDR3: CASSRSARGSNQPQHF. The DNA of the CDR3 is TGCGCCAGCAGCCGGTCTGCCAGGGGTAGCAATCAGCCCCAGCATTTT.